Presented here are 25 T cell receptor beta chains from one specimen sequenced in a study of CXCR3-negative and CXCR3-positive naive CD8 T cells. UMI labels and 5' RACE were used to prepare the TRB cDNA libraries. TCRdb re-called the 5' RACE reads and shows each CDR3 protein once, DNA omitted. Its clone listing holds tens of thousands of distinct CDR3 sequences. The sample was memory CD8+ T cells from blood. The receptor source for this set is a human donor in good health. Some clones in this sample may be carry-over from other donors' samples.

The chain uses TRBV4-1 and TRBJ2-7; TCRdb returns TRBD1, unconfirmable since there is no DNA. CDR1 is MGHRA, CDR2 YSYEKL, per germline. This CDR3 has 16 amino acids. The CDR3 spells CASSQDSGRGFYEQYF.

The chain joins TRBV29-1 to TRBJ1-2. The CDR3 extends over 15 amino acids. Germline lookup yields CDR1 SQVTM and CDR2 ANQGSEA. CDR3 sequence reads: CSVDRTDKQDYGYTF.

The CDR3: CATNDRAGSPYEQYF. V usage is TRBV24-1 and J usage is TRBJ2-7. The CDR3 length is 15 residues. Per the germline V gene, CDR1 is KGHDR and CDR2 is SFDVKD.

The V and J genes are TRBV11-1 and TRBJ1-6; TCRdb's D gene call, TRBD1, goes unchecked for lack of DNA. This CDR3 region has 14 residues. CDR1 is SGHAT and CDR2 is FQDESV in the germline V gene (reference sequence). CDR3 protein: CASSRTGNNSPLHF. Variable domain in full (rest from reference TRBV11-1 and TRBJ1-6): EAEVAQSPRYKITEKSQAVAFWCDPISGHATLYWYRQILGQGPELLVQFQDESVVDDSQLPKDRFSAERLKGVDSTLKIQPAELGDSAMYLCASSRTGNNSPLHFGNGTRLTVT.

The chain carries TRBV29-1 and TRBJ2-1; the TCRdb call, TRBD1, lacks DNA for checking. The CDR3 runs 15 residues. Germline CDR1 SQVTM, CDR2 ANQGSEA. This CDR3 reads CSVTREESYRDEQFF.

The chain couples TRBV10-2 to TRBJ2-2; TCRdb's D call of TRBD1 is untestable without DNA. The CDR3 has 13 amino acids. From germline, CDR1 is WSHSY and CDR2 SAAADI. Here the CDR3 reads CASRAGWTGELFF.

The CDR3 is CASLSGTGDYNEQFF. V is TRBV6-5 and J is TRBJ2-1; TCRdb designates TRBD2, a call that cannot be tested without DNA. This CDR3 has 15 residues. Germline V gene lookup returns CDR1 MNHEY and CDR2 SVGAGI.

The gene calls are TRBV24-1 and TRBJ2-7; TCRdb lists TRBD2, though no DNA is available to test this call. The CDR3 totals 14 residues. Germline V CDR1 and CDR2: KGHDR, SFDVKD. The CDR3 loop is CATSDQVPGGEQYF.

The chain is built from TRBV28 and TRBJ1-2. The CDR3 consists of 14 residues. The germline gives CDR1 MDHEN, CDR2 SYDVKM. The CDR3 loop reads CASSFSWSDYGYTF.

The genes are TRBV7-9 and TRBJ2-6; TCRdb indicates TRBD1, and absent DNA this call remains unverified. The CDR3 is 23 amino acids. Germline V gene lookup returns CDR1 SEHNR and CDR2 FQNEAQ (reference sequence). The CDR3 region is CASSPILGESAGQRSSGANVLTF.

The chain is built from TRBV6-2 or TRBV6-3 and TRBJ2-1; as DNA is missing, the TRBD2 call by TCRdb cannot be tested. Germline V gene sequence: CDR1 MNHEY, CDR2 SVGEGT. The CDR3 is made up of 18 amino acids. The chain's CDR3 is CASNHLAGPDPYYNEQFF.

The V gene is TRBV20-1, the J gene TRBJ1-6; TCRdb returns TRBD1, unconfirmable since there is no DNA. Germline-derived CDR1 and CDR2 are DFQATT and SNEGSKA (reference sequence). The CDR3 runs 15 residues. The CDR3: CSARERGTGSSPLHF.

The chain is built from TRBV7-3 and TRBJ1-4. This CDR3 has 15 amino acids. The germline V gene has CDR1 SGHTA and CDR2 FQGTGA. CDR3 protein: CASSLRGSPNEKLFF.

This chain joins TRBV12-3 or TRBV12-4 and TRBJ2-5; TCRdb lists TRBD1, though no DNA is available to test this call. The CDR3 is 14 residues long. The CDR3: CASSPGPLEETQYF.

The V and J genes are TRBV15 and TRBJ1-4; no DNA is available, so the TRBD1 call from TCRdb remains unchecked. Germline V CDR1 and CDR2: LNHNV, YYDKDF (reference sequence). The CDR3 contains 14 residues. The CDR3 spells CATSSGGGDEKLFF.

This rearrangement joins TRBV29-1 to TRBJ2-7; no DNA is available, so the TRBD1 call from TCRdb remains unchecked. The length of the CDR3 is 13 residues. Germline assignment: CDR1 SQVTM and CDR2 ANQGSEA. The chain's CDR3 is CSVRGQPSYEQYF.

The J gene is TRBJ2-7, the V gene TRBV7-2; TCRdb designates TRBD1, a call that cannot be tested without DNA. CDR3 length: 16 amino acids. The germline CDR1 and CDR2 sequences are SGHTA and FQGNSA. The CDR3 here is CASSLDVGRSTYEQYF.

The V and J genes are TRBV6-6 and TRBJ2-7. There are 14 residues in the CDR3. In germline, CDR1 is MNHNY, CDR2 SVGAGI (reference sequence). The CDR3 loop reads CPSSYNSRTYEQYF.

The chain uses TRBV4-3 and TRBJ2-7; there is no DNA to check the TCRdb D call of TRBD2. CDR1 and CDR2 from the germline V gene are LGHNA and YSLEER. This CDR3 spans 15 amino acids. The CDR3 protein is CASSQGGASSYEQYF.

The chain recombines TRBV29-1 with TRBJ2-7; absent DNA, TCRdb's TRBD1 call cannot be checked. Germline CDR1 reads SQVTM; CDR2 reads ANQGSEA. The CDR3 spans 15 residues. The CDR3: CSVYEAGTGSYEQYF.

The chain links TRBV5-1 to TRBJ2-7; TCRdb calls TRBD1, which cannot be checked without DNA. The CDR3 totals 16 residues. Germline V gives CDR1 SGHRS, CDR2 YFSETQ. The CDR3 sequence is CASSLRGAGGSYEQYF.

This sequence joins TRBV20-1 and TRBJ2-1; with no DNA, the TCRdb D assignment of TRBD2 cannot be verified. The CDR3 totals 15 residues. Germline V gene lookup returns CDR1 DFQATT and CDR2 SNEGSKA (reference sequence). The CDR3 spells CSAIAISGGINEQFF.

The chain carries TRBV6-2 or TRBV6-3 and TRBJ1-5; without DNA, the TCRdb call of TRBD1 cannot be checked. Looked up from germline, CDR1 is MNHEY and CDR2 is SVGEGT. The CDR3 runs to 16 residues. The CDR3 sequence: CASRPTGAIDNQPQHF.

The chain combines TRBV2 with TRBJ2-7. This CDR3 spans 11 amino acids. CDR1 and CDR2 from the germline V gene are SNHLY and FYNNEI. Here the CDR3 reads CASSASHEQYF.

The gene calls are TRBV11-2 and TRBJ2-3; there is no DNA to check the TCRdb D call of TRBD1. The germline V gene has CDR1 SGHAT and CDR2 FQNNGV. The CDR3 sequence is 14 residues long. The CDR3 is CASSPRGGGGTQYF. The complete variable domain, with remaining parts taken from reference TRBV11-2 and TRBJ2-3, reads EAGVAQSPRYKIIEKRQSVAFWCNPISGHATLYWYQQILGQGPKLLIQFQNNGVVDDSQLPKDRFSAERLKGVDSTLKIQPAKLEDSAVYLCASSPRGGGGTQYFGPGTRLTVL.